This TCR beta chain was recorded in a study of T-cell memory formation after mild COVID-19. Whole-study results and caveats: Clones that contracted from day 15 to 85 had balanced CD4/CD8; later expanders were CD4+ biased.

TCRdb re-called the 5' RACE reads with MiXCR, one entry per CDR3 protein. The table records 300,000 to 400,000 distinct CDR3 sequences, approximately 15% of them present only once. This clonotype was seen a few times. What it recognizes is unknown. The CDR3 consists of 15 residues. Germline CDR1 reads SGHAT; CDR2 reads FQNNGV. V was clipped by 1 base and J by 3 bases, with 11 bases between them. Sequenced input: PBMCs or a T cell subset sorted from them (not recorded which). This receptor was obtained from a man aged 18 to 30 who had mild COVID-19 (a few samples of this study predate the infection). Cell type and time point are not known. This chain connects TRBV11-2 to TRBJ2-3; tentative D call: TRBD2 (5 bases). Here the CDR3 DNA reads TGTGCCAGCAGCTTAGTTTTCTCGGGAACAGATACGCAGTATTTT. Amino acid sequence: CASSLVFSGTDTQYF.